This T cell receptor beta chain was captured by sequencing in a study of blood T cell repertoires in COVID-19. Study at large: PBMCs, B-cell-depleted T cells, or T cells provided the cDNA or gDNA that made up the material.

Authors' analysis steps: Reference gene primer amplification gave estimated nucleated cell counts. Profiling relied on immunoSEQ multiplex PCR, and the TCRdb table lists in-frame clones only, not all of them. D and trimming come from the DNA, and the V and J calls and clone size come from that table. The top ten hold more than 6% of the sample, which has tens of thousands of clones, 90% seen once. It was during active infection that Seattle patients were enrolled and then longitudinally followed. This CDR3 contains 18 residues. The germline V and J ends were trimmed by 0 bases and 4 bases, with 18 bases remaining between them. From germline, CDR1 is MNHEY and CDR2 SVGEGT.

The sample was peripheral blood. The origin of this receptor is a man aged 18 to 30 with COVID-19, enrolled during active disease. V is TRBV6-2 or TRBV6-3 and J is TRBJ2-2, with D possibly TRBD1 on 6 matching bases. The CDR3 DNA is TGTGCCAGCAGTTACTCCACCACGACAGGTGGGGTCACCGGGGAGCTGTTTTTT. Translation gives CASSYSTTTGGVTGELFF.